These 23 T cell receptor beta chains came from one sample sequenced in a study of cytotoxic CD8 clonotypes in ibrutinib-treated CLL. Repertoires were generated with immunoSEQ multiplex PCR, while TCRdb's copy carries only in-frame clones and drops some. The table includes 110,000 to 150,000 clones, 75% to 80% detected once. The sequencing here drew on PBMCs, taken after 24 months of ibrutinib treatment. These receptors all stem from a human donor with chronic lymphocytic leukemia.

This clone has a handful of counts. V gene TRBV28 combines with J gene TRBJ1-2; perhaps TRBD1 as D (5 bases). Germline CDR1 reads MDHEN; CDR2 reads SYDVKM. This CDR3 comprises 13 residues. V lost 3 bases and J 5 bases, leaving 10 bases between the germline ends. As DNA, the CDR3 is TGTGCCAGCAGTTTGGGGACGGAGTATGGCTACACCTTC. It specifies CASSLGTEYGYTF.

This rearrangement joins TRBV19 to TRBJ2-7; D is ambiguous. Per germline, CDR1 LNHDA and CDR2 SQIVND (reference sequence). This CDR3 region has 14 residues. The V end was cut by 4 bases, the J end by 0 bases, with 10 bases between. CDR3 amino acids: CASSRTRSSYEQYF. CDR3 sequence (DNA): TGTGCCAGTAGTAGGACCAGGAGCTCCTACGAGCAGTACTTC. The complete variable domain, with remaining parts taken from reference TRBV19 and TRBJ2-7, reads DGGITQSPKYLFRKEGQNVTLSCEQNLNHDAMYWYRQDPGQGLRLIYYSQIVNDFQKGDIAEGYSVSREKKESFPLTVTSAQKNPTAFYLCASSRTRSSYEQYFGPGTRLTVT.

The chain joins TRBV7-2 to TRBJ1-2; D perhaps matches TRBD1 (5 bases). Deletions cut 5 bases from V and 6 bases from J, with 10 bases between. This CDR3 has 12 residues. The germline V gene encodes CDR1 SGHTA and CDR2 FQGNSA. The CDR3 DNA reads TGTGCCAGCAGCCCCGACAGACATGGCTACACCTTC. It codes for CASSPDRHGYTF.

This rearrangement joins TRBV30 to TRBJ1-2; D call uncertain. This CDR3 is built from 13 residues. V dropped 0 bases and J dropped 8 bases, with 13 bases sitting between them. Germline CDR1 and CDR2: GTSNPN and SVGIG (reference sequence). CDR3 bases: TGTGCCTGGAGTGTAGTTCCGGTGGACGGCTACACCTTC. This translates into CAWSVVPVDGYTF.

V is TRBV5-5 and J is TRBJ2-2, with a tentative D call TRBD2 (6 bases). Deletions cut 1 base from V and 1 base from J, with 11 bases between. In germline, CDR1 is SGHKS, CDR2 YYEKEE (reference sequence). This CDR3 has 16 amino acids. The CDR3 DNA reads as TGTGCCAGCAGCTTGCAGTTAGCGGAGAACACCGGGGAGCTGTTTTTT. Encoded protein: CASSLQLAENTGELFF.

The rearrangement uses TRBV27 and TRBJ2-5; D is perhaps TRBD1 (5 bases). The CDR3 is 19 amino acids. V was pared by 5 bases and J by 2 bases, with 27 bases between. CDR1 and CDR2 (germline): MNHEY, SMNVEV (reference sequence). CDR3 DNA sequence: TGTGCCAGCAGTAGATCCCTAGTAAAGGGTAGTGGGGCACAAGAGACCCAGTACTTC. This gives the protein CASSRSLVKGSGAQETQYF.

The V call is TRBV27, the J call TRBJ1-5; D gene uncertain. The CDR3 runs 13 residues. Per the germline V gene, CDR1 is MNHEY and CDR2 is SMNVEV (reference sequence). Trimming cost V 6 bases and J 10 bases, with 16 bases left between them. This chain's CDR3 is CASSLTLVGPQHF. The CDR3 DNA follows: TGTGCCAGCAGCCTCACCCTAGTGGGCCCCCAGCATTTT.

The gene calls are TRBV28 and TRBJ2-7; TRBD1 agrees at 7 bases. The CDR3 contains 14 residues. V lost 7 bases, J lost 3 bases, and 9 bases stayed unmatched. Germline CDR1 reads MDHEN; CDR2 reads SYDVKM. CDR3 bases: TGTGCCAGCACTGATCCGGGACAGTACTACGAGCAGTACTTC. Its protein is CASTDPGQYYEQYF.

The chain recombines TRBV12-5 with TRBJ2-1, with D possibly matching TRBD1 (6 bases). Trimming left V 0 bases short and J 6 bases short, with 15 bases between. The CDR3 loop spans 16 amino acids. In germline, CDR1 is LGHNT, CDR2 FRNRAP. The CDR3 protein is CASGLVHGGVRNEQFF. In nucleotides, the CDR3 is TGTGCTAGTGGTTTGGTACATGGGGGCGTCCGCAATGAGCAGTTCTTC.

The rearrangement links TRBV2 to TRBJ1-1; TRBD1 is a possible D gene (5 bases). V was shortened by 3 bases and J by 0 bases, with 14 bases between the two germline ends. Germline V gives CDR1 SNHLY, CDR2 FYNNEI. CDR3 length equals 16 residues. The CDR3 region has the DNA TGTGCCAGCAGTGACAGGACATACACCATGAACACTGAAGCTTTCTTT. Translated: CASSDRTYTMNTEAFF.

This chain joins TRBV5-1 and TRBJ1-3, with a weak D call TRBD1 (6 bases). This CDR3 spans 16 amino acids. Per the germline V gene, CDR1 is SGHRS and CDR2 is YFSETQ. The ends were cut back, 4 bases at V and 2 bases at J, with 16 bases in the middle. This chain's CDR3 is CASSPLPGTTGNTIYF. In nucleotides, the CDR3 is TGCGCCAGCAGCCCCCTCCCCGGGACAACTGGAAACACCATATATTTT.

V usage is TRBV6-5 and J usage is TRBJ2-7; D uncertain. The CDR3 is 9 amino acids. Trimming took off 8 bases at V and 6 bases at J, with 5 bases between the two ends. The V gene's germline CDR1 is MNHEY and CDR2 SVGAGI. CDR3 bases: TGTGCCAGCGGGCGCGAGCAGTACTTC. Translation: CASGREQYF.

The chain is built from TRBV20-1 and TRBJ2-7; the D gene could be TRBD1 or TRBD2 (6 bases each). The CDR3 spans 11 residues. The V gene's germline CDR1 is DFQATT and CDR2 SNEGSKA (reference sequence). The CDR3 nucleotides read TGCAGCCCGGGGGCCTACTACGAGCAGTACTTC. It specifies CSPGAYYEQYF.

This chain links TRBV5-1 with TRBJ2-5, with D perhaps given as TRBD1 or TRBD2 (6 bases each). CDR3 length equals 13 residues. Trimming shortened V by 5 bases and J by 1 base, and 9 bases separated the two germline ends. Germline V lookup: CDR1 SGHRS, CDR2 YFSETQ. CDR3 coding DNA: TGCGCCAGCAGGAGGGGGGTCCAAGAGACCCAGTACTTC. It yields the protein CASRRGVQETQYF.

V usage is TRBV9 and J usage is TRBJ1-4; D uncertain. V was trimmed by 7 bases and J by 2 bases, leaving 6 bases between them. There are 12 residues in the CDR3. The V gene's germline CDR1 is SGDLS and CDR2 YYNGEE. Here the CDR3 reads CASPPTNEKLFF. CDR3 coding DNA: TGTGCCAGCCCCCCTACTAATGAAAAACTGTTTTTT. The full variable domain, in which reference TRBV9 and TRBJ1-4 provide the parts outside the CDR3, is DSGVTQTPKHLITATGQRVTLRCSPRSGDLSVYWYQQSLDQGLQFLIQYYNGEERAKGNILERFSAQQFPDLHSELNLSSLELGDSALYFCASPPTNEKLFFGSGTQLSVL.

The gene calls are TRBV6-6 and TRBJ1-2; the D is unclear. This CDR3 region has 15 residues. Germline assignment: CDR1 MNHNY and CDR2 SVGAGI (reference sequence). With 2 bases removed from V and 4 bases from J, the gap between germline ends came to 14 bases. CDR3 nucleotides: TGTGCCAGCAGTTACCGGTCCCCCCGAGGCTATGGCTACACCTTC. It is translated as CASSYRSPRGYGYTF.

This chain uses TRBV6-5 with TRBJ1-4; maybe TRBD1 (6 bases). The CDR3 has 14 amino acids. Trimming left V 6 bases short and J 5 bases short, with 13 bases between. Germline loops: CDR1 MNHEY, CDR2 SVGAGI. CDR3 protein: CASRPGQKNEKLFF. Here the CDR3 DNA reads TGTGCCAGCAGACCGGGACAAAAGAATGAAAAACTGTTTTTT.

This chain connects TRBV19 to TRBJ2-7, with D possibly TRBD1 on 6 matching bases. Trimming stripped 5 bases from V and 2 bases from J, with 10 bases between. Looked up from germline, CDR1 is LNHDA and CDR2 is SQIVND (reference sequence). There are 13 residues in the CDR3. The CDR3 is CASSPGHTYEQYF. The DNA of the CDR3 is TGTGCCAGTAGTCCGGGACATACCTACGAGCAGTACTTC.

This clone was detected only a few times. The J gene is TRBJ1-3, the V gene TRBV7-6; no definite D call. Trimming pared 2 bases from V and 4 bases from J, leaving 9 bases between. Germline-derived CDR1 and CDR2 are SGHVS and FNYEAQ. The CDR3 spans 14 residues. The CDR3 DNA reads as TGTGCCAGCAGCTTATCTGGGTTCGGAAACACCATATATTTT. Its translation: CASSLSGFGNTIYF.

The J gene is TRBJ2-5, the V gene TRBV6-1, with D perhaps assigned TRBD1 or TRBD2 (5 bases each). This CDR3 is built from 13 residues. Deletions cut 2 bases from V and 6 bases from J, with 10 bases between. Germline values: CDR1 MNHNS, CDR2 SASEGT. CDR3 sequence (DNA): TGTGCCAGCAGTGAAATGAGGGGCCAGACCCAGTACTTC. Amino acids: CASSEMRGQTQYF.

V gene TRBV9 combines with J gene TRBJ2-1, with D perhaps assigned TRBD1 or TRBD2 (5 bases each). Germline V gene sequence: CDR1 SGDLS, CDR2 YYNGEE. V gave up 0 bases and J gave up 8 bases, with 15 bases separating them. The CDR3 extends over 15 amino acids. The CDR3 DNA sequence: TGTGCCAGCAGCGTAGCTAGGTTGAGGGGACATGAGCAGTTCTTC. This encodes CASSVARLRGHEQFF.

The chain has TRBV4-3 and TRBJ2-1; 7 bases map to TRBD2. Per germline, CDR1 LGHNA and CDR2 YSLEER. The length of the CDR3 is 15 residues. Trimming cost V 1 base and J 9 bases; bases outside gene matches: 9. CDR3 sequence: CASSQGPSGPGEQFF. Written as DNA, the CDR3 is TGCGCCAGCAGCCAAGGGCCTAGCGGCCCGGGTGAGCAGTTCTTC.

This clone was picked up one time. The chain carries TRBV15 and TRBJ2-7; 7 nucleotides line up with TRBD1. The length of the CDR3 is 16 residues. CDR1 is LNHNV, CDR2 YYDKDF, per germline (reference sequence). V lost 0 bases and J lost 2; bases outside the gene matches: 7. The CDR3 loop reads CATSRENRQGPYEQYF. CDR3 sequence (DNA): TGTGCCACCAGCAGAGAGAACCGACAGGGCCCCTACGAGCAGTACTTC. Complete variable domain (other parts from reference TRBV15 and TRBJ2-7): DAMVIQNPRYQVTQFGKPVTLSCSQTLNHNVMYWYQQKSSQAPKLLFHYYDKDFNNEADTPDNFQSRRPNTSFCFLDIRSPGLGDTAMYLCATSRENRQGPYEQYFGPGTRLTVT.